A single sample gave rise to the 20 T cell receptor beta chains below, sequenced in a study of blood T cell repertoires in COVID-19. Measured with immunoSEQ multiplex PCR; TCRdb has only the in-frame clones, and not every one. The sample holds 150,000 to 200,000 clones, 70% to 90% seen once. Sequences were obtained from peripheral blood. Receptors were obtained from a human donor with active or convalescent COVID-19. The donor label of this sample is uncertain.

The chain has TRBV3-1 (or the pseudogene TRBV3-2) and TRBJ1-3, with 7 bases that match TRBD1. The CDR3 is 19 amino acids. The V gene end was trimmed by 0 bases and the J gene end by 0 bases; junction bases not matched to a gene: 11. Per germline, CDR1 LGHDT and CDR2 YNNKEL (reference sequence). CDR3: CASSQDPGQAGYSGNTIYF. The CDR3 coding sequence is TGTGCCAGCAGCCAAGATCCCGGACAGGCAGGATACTCTGGAAACACCATATATTTT.

This rearrangement joins TRBV18 to TRBJ1-1; possibly TRBD1 for D (5 bases). The V end was cut by 2 bases, the J end by 5 bases, with 12 bases between. Germline V gene data show CDR1 as KGHSH and CDR2 as LQKENI. The CDR3 contains 14 residues. CDR3 in DNA: TGTGCCAGCTCACCATCGGGCAGGGTTACTGAAGCTTTCTTT. Encoded protein: CASSPSGRVTEAFF.

This clone has a single count. This chain joins TRBV7-9 and TRBJ1-2; no clear D. Germline CDR1 reads SEHNR; CDR2 reads FQNEAQ (reference sequence). The V gene lost 2 bases and the J gene lost 0 bases, with 7 bases spanning the gap. There are 14 residues in the CDR3. CDR3 sequence (DNA): TGTGCCAGCAGCTTACCCCTCGCTAACTATGGCTACACCTTC. Translating gives CASSLPLANYGYTF.

V usage is TRBV29-1 and J usage is TRBJ2-7; 8 bases agree with TRBD2. The CDR3 has 13 amino acids. With V trimmed by 4 bases and J by 4 bases, 6 bases remained unmatched. Germline-derived CDR1 and CDR2 are SQVTM and ANQGSEA. The CDR3 coding sequence is TGCAGCGTTGGTTTAGCGGGGTTTTACGAGCAGTACTTC. This codes for CSVGLAGFYEQYF.

J is TRBJ2-5 and V is TRBV28; 9 nucleotides agree with TRBD2. CDR1 MDHEN and CDR2 SYDVKM come from the germline V gene. The CDR3 runs 14 residues. The V and J ends lost 4 bases and 4 bases, in that order; junction bases with no gene match: 4. CDR3: CASSSLAGTETQYF. The CDR3 DNA reads TGTGCCAGCAGTTCCCTAGCGGGAACAGAGACCCAGTACTTC. The variable domain in full, completed from reference TRBV28 and TRBJ2-5, reads DVKVTQSSRYLVKRTGEKVFLECVQDMDHENMFWYRQDPGLGLRLIYFSYDVKMKEKGDIPEGYSVSREKKERFSLILESASTNQTSMYLCASSSLAGTETQYFGPGTRLLVL.

The chain has TRBV9 and TRBJ2-5, with 11 bases lining up with TRBD2. The germline gives CDR1 SGDLS, CDR2 YYNGEE. CDR3 length: 15 residues. Trimming removed 2 bases from V and 5 bases from J; junction bases left unmatched: 5. CDR3 loop: CASSVSGGGLETQYF. CDR3 nucleotide sequence: TGTGCCAGCAGCGTTAGCGGGGGGGGGTTGGAGACCCAGTACTTC.

The J gene is TRBJ1-6, the V gene TRBV30; perhaps TRBD1 as D (5 bases). The germline gives CDR1 GTSNPN, CDR2 SVGIG (reference sequence). The CDR3 totals 14 residues. V was pared by 4 bases and J by 4 bases, with 11 bases between. DNA for the CDR3: TGTGCCTGGAAAATCGGGACTTATAATTCACCCCTCCACTTT. As protein: CAWKIGTYNSPLHF.

The genes are TRBV5-1 and TRBJ2-1; D might be TRBD2 (5 bases). This CDR3 is built from 16 residues. Trimming stripped 4 bases from V and 0 bases from J, with 14 bases between. In germline, CDR1 is SGHRS, CDR2 YFSETQ. CDR3 residues: CASSPTTGSSYNEQFF. CDR3 in DNA: TGCGCCAGCAGCCCGACTACCGGCTCCTCCTACAATGAGCAGTTCTTC.

The chain carries TRBV28 and TRBJ1-1, with TRBD1 matching 12 bases. Germline values: CDR1 MDHEN, CDR2 SYDVKM. V lost 5 bases and J lost 0; bases outside the gene matches: 10. The CDR3 loop spans 18 amino acids. The CDR3 DNA reads TGTGCCAGCAGTCCCCAGGGACAGGGGGCGCTTATGAACACTGAAGCTTTCTTT. It specifies CASSPQGQGALMNTEAFF.

This clone was detected only once. This chain links TRBV7-3 with TRBJ1-2, with TRBD1 identical over 11 bases. J lost 4 bases, V lost 5 bases, and 6 bases had no gene match. This CDR3 has 15 amino acids. From germline, CDR1 is SGHTA and CDR2 FQGTGA. The CDR3 sequence: CASSPSGTGGYGYTF. The CDR3, as DNA: TGTGCCAGCAGCCCCTCGGGGACAGGGGGCTATGGCTACACCTTC. Filled out from reference TRBV7-3 and TRBJ1-2, the complete variable domain reads GAGVSQTPSNKVTEKGKYVELRCDPISGHTALYWYRQSLGQGPEFLIYFQGTGAADDSGLPNDRFFAVRPEGSVSTLKIQRTERGDSAVYLCASSPSGTGGYGYTFGSGTRLTVV.

The V gene is TRBV29-1, the J gene TRBJ2-5, with TRBD2 identical over 8 bases. The CDR3 is 14 residues long. Trimming removed 7 bases from V and 1 base from J; junction bases left unmatched: 8. CDR1 is SQVTM, CDR2 ANQGSEA, per germline. The CDR3 sequence: CSAKRGSVQETQYF. CDR3 nucleotides: TGCAGCGCGAAGCGGGGGAGCGTCCAAGAGACCCAGTACTTC.

The chain couples TRBV13 to TRBJ2-7, with 10 bases fitting TRBD1. CDR3 length: 14 residues. Looked up from germline, CDR1 is PRHDT and CDR2 is FYEKMQ (reference sequence). Trimming took 5 bases from V and 1 from J; bases not matched to a gene: 2. The chain's CDR3 is CASSTGQGSYEQYF. The CDR3 DNA reads TGTGCCAGCAGCACGGGACAGGGGTCCTACGAGCAGTACTTC.

CDR3 in amino acids: CASSIGLISGNTIYF. The CDR3 region has the DNA TGTGCCAGTAGTATAGGACTTATCTCTGGAAACACCATATATTTT. This rearrangement joins TRBV19 to TRBJ1-3; D unclear. Germline V gene lookup returns CDR1 LNHDA and CDR2 SQIVND (reference sequence). Between the trimmed V and J ends, which lost 1 base and 0 bases, there was a span of 7 bases. This CDR3 comprises 15 residues.

The chain is built from TRBV12-3 or TRBV12-4 and TRBJ1-1, with D perhaps matching TRBD1 (5 bases). V dropped 2 bases and J dropped 4 bases, with 8 bases sitting between them. The CDR3 is made up of 13 amino acids. The DNA of the CDR3 is TGTGCCAGCAGTTTAATTGGGGCCACTGAAGCTTTCTTT. Translation gives CASSLIGATEAFF.

The chain links TRBV24-1 to TRBJ1-5; D call uncertain. This CDR3 is 17 amino acids long. V lost 0 bases and J lost 0, with 11 bases in between. CDR1 KGHDR and CDR2 SFDVKD come from the germline V gene. CDR3 sequence reads: CATSDLTAHYSNQPQHF. The CDR3 DNA follows: TGTGCCACCAGTGATTTGACAGCCCATTATAGCAATCAGCCCCAGCATTTT.

The chain links TRBV9 to TRBJ2-1; D ambiguous. CDR1 is SGDLS, CDR2 YYNGEE, per germline. This CDR3 has 14 amino acids. V lost 0 bases and J 6 bases, leaving 10 bases between the germline ends. The CDR3 here is CASSVGGSFNEQFF. In DNA, the CDR3 is TGTGCCAGCAGCGTAGGCGGATCTTTCAATGAGCAGTTCTTC.

This sequence joins TRBV24-1 and TRBJ1-2, with unresolved D. Germline assignment: CDR1 KGHDR and CDR2 SFDVKD. This CDR3 contains 14 residues. V gave up 1 base and J gave up 2 bases, with 7 bases separating them. CDR3 coding DNA: TGTGCCACCAGTGATTTTAGACAAAACTATGGCTACACCTTC. Translating gives CATSDFRQNYGYTF.

V usage is TRBV7-9 and J usage is TRBJ2-1; 11 bases fit TRBD1. The CDR3 consists of 17 residues. Per the germline V gene, CDR1 is SEHNR and CDR2 is FQNEAQ (reference sequence). Germline trimming cut 1 base from V and 9 bases from J; bases unmatched to any gene: 11. This CDR3 reads CASSLGAGTGGRSEQFF. The CDR3 bases are TGTGCCAGCAGCTTAGGGGCCGGGACAGGGGGGAGGAGTGAGCAGTTCTTC.

The rearrangement links TRBV28 to TRBJ1-2, with TRBD1 matching 7 bases. This CDR3 has 15 residues. The germline V gene encodes CDR1 MDHEN and CDR2 SYDVKM. Trimming cost V 7 bases and J 4 bases; bases outside gene matches: 12. The DNA for the CDR3 is TGTGCCAGCAAGAGATCCGGGACAGCAAGCTATGGCTACACCTTC. Translation: CASKRSGTASYGYTF.

The V call is TRBV28, the J call TRBJ1-6, with D unresolved. The V gene's germline CDR1 is MDHEN and CDR2 SYDVKM. This CDR3 spans 15 amino acids. Trimming removed 7 bases at V and 0 bases at J, with 10 bases between. The CDR3 region has the DNA TGTGCCAGCACCCCCACCGGCTCCTATAATTCACCCCTCCACTTT. Residues: CASTPTGSYNSPLHF.